The clone carrying this TCR beta chain was found many times. Its matching antigen is unknown. Using unique molecular identifiers, the investigators prepared the TCRbeta library. TCRdb re-called the PCR reads through MiXCR, storing one row per CDR3 protein. The sample contains about 290,000 distinct CDR3 sequences, 10% of which appear only once. The sample is drawn from a study of T-cell reconstitution after alpha-beta-depleted transplantation in children. Regarding the study as a whole: T-cell counts and diversity were attributed mostly to newly produced T cells one year after transplant.

With 2 bases clipped from V and 5 bases from J, the junction kept 7 bases outside the gene matches. CDR1 is MNHEY and CDR2 is SVGAGI in the germline V gene. The CDR3 loop spans 16 amino acids. This TCR derives from a boy younger than two with acute myeloid leukemia, due to receive a stem cell transplant. Sample: PBMCs, taken before TCRalphabeta/CD19-depleted stem cell transplant. V is TRBV6-5 and J is TRBJ2-7, with 12 bases matching TRBD2. CDR3 in amino acids: CASSYARTSGRNEQYF. The CDR3 DNA reads TGTGCCAGCAGTTACGCCCGAACTAGCGGGAGGAACGAGCAGTACTTC.